A selection of T cell receptor beta chains follows, all from one sample in a study of blood T cell repertoires in COVID-19. Data came from immunoSEQ multiplex PCR; TCRdb stores just in-frame clones and leaves some out. The table lists around 250,000 clones, 70% to 90% of them singletons. The sequenced sample consisted of PBMCs or T cells enriched from blood (not recorded which). The source is a woman aged 45 to 65 who had been exposed to COVID-19. CDR3s include the opening cysteine and the closing phenylalanine or tryptophan. A D gene is named only where the DNA matches it firmly. Size is stated for part of the rows, as once, few or many counts, or as a class when the clone is expanded.

d_gene	v_gene	abundance	j_gene	CDR3aa	CDR3nt
TRBD1	TRBV9	once	TRBJ1-1	CASSPGTGVEDTEAFF	TGTGCCAGCAGCCCGGGAACAGGGGTTGAGGACACTGAAGCTTTCTTT
-	TRBV7-8	-	TRBJ1-4	CASSQAGGATNEKLFF	TGTGCCAGCAGCCAAGCCGGAGGTGCAACTAATGAAAAACTGTTTTTT
TRBD1	TRBV28	-	TRBJ1-2	CASSPTSGTGKSGYTF	TGTGCCAGCAGTCCAACTTCCGGGACAGGAAAATCTGGCTACACCTTC
TRBD1	TRBV3-1/TRBV3-2	-	TRBJ1-5	CASSLDRGVVLLDQPQHF	TGTGCCAGCAGCTTGGACAGGGGTGTGGTTTTGTTGGATCAGCCCCAGCATTTT
TRBD2	TRBV9	once	TRBJ2-7	CASSVGLAGSYEQYF	TGTGCCAGCAGCGTAGGACTAGCGGGATCCTACGAGCAGTACTTC
-	TRBV2	-	TRBJ1-1	CASSFRGGNTEAFF	TGTGCCAGCAGTTTTCGAGGTGGTAACACTGAAGCTTTCTTT
-	TRBV19	-	TRBJ1-4	CATSNGLNGNEKLFF	TGTGCCACCTCTAACGGGTTAAACGGGAATGAAAAACTGTTTTTT
TRBD1	TRBV19	-	TRBJ2-7	CASSNLQDRDNEQYF	TGTGCCAGTAGTAACCTCCAAGACAGGGACAACGAGCAGTACTTC
TRBD1	TRBV10-1	-	TRBJ2-7	CASSESKTGGPDEQYF	TGCGCCAGCAGTGAGTCGAAGACAGGGGGCCCCGACGAGCAGTACTTC
-	TRBV3-1/TRBV3-2	many	TRBJ2-5	CASSQGEALKETQYF	TGTGCCAGCAGCCAAGGGGAGGCCCTCAAAGAGACCCAGTACTTC
TRBD1	TRBV7-9	-	TRBJ2-3	CASSRAGQEYTDTQYF	TGTGCCAGCAGCCGTGCTGGACAGGAATACACAGATACGCAGTATTTT
-	TRBV11-2	-	TRBJ2-5	CASSSGTPGSWETQYF	TGTGCCAGCAGCTCCGGGACTCCTGGGTCATGGGAGACCCAGTACTTC
TRBD1	TRBV4-1	-	TRBJ2-5	CASSQEMTGKETQYF	TGCGCCAGCAGCCAAGAAATGACAGGGAAAGAGACCCAGTACTTC
-	TRBV5-6	-	TRBJ2-3	CASSLITLDTQYF	TGTGCCAGCAGCTTGATCACTTTGGATACGCAGTATTTT
TRBD1	TRBV5-1	-	TRBJ2-7	CASSLRGPGQSYEQYF	TGCGCCAGCAGCTTAAGGGGGCCGGGACAATCCTACGAGCAGTACTTC
-	TRBV12-3/TRBV12-4	-	TRBJ2-7	CASSRGSYEQYF	TGTGCCAGCAGCAGAGGGAGCTACGAGCAGTACTTC
TRBD2	TRBV7-6	-	TRBJ2-1	CASSPRLAGGNEQFF	TGTGCCAGCAGCCCCAGACTAGCGGGGGGGAATGAGCAGTTCTTC
-	TRBV11-2	-	TRBJ1-2	CASSYKNYGYTF	TGTGCCAGCAGCTACAAGAACTATGGCTACACCTTC
-	TRBV10-2	-	TRBJ1-2	CASSEMENYGYTF	TGCGCCAGCAGTGAGATGGAGAACTATGGCTACACCTTC
TRBD1	TRBV2	-	TRBJ1-1	CASSGGQGAFAEAFF	TGTGCCAGCAGTGGGGGGCAGGGGGCTTTCGCTGAAGCTTTCTTT
-	TRBV28	-	TRBJ1-3	CASSADSSGNTIYF	TGTGCCAGCAGTGCGGACAGCTCTGGAAACACCATATATTTT
TRBD1	TRBV6-1	-	TRBJ2-4	CASSDLINRQGENIQYF	TGTGCCAGCAGTGATCTAATTAACCGACAGGGTGAAAACATTCAGTACTTC
-	TRBV5-1	-	TRBJ2-7	CASSLAGAGVQYF	TGCGCCAGCAGCTTGGCAGGGGCAGGGGTGCAGTACTTC
-	TRBV7-9	-	TRBJ1-5	CASSLGFTGNQPQHF	TGTGCCAGCAGCTTAGGTTTTACGGGGAATCAGCCCCAGCATTTT
-	TRBV2	few	TRBJ1-2	CASSERYGYTF	TGTGCCAGCAGTGAACGCTATGGCTACACCTTC
-	TRBV18	-	TRBJ2-5	CASSQDSVNGETQYF	TGTGCCAGCTCCCAAGACAGTGTCAATGGGGAGACCCAGTACTTC
TRBD1	TRBV4-3	-	TRBJ2-7	CASSQTLGQGLVEQYF	TGCGCCAGCAGCCAAACCTTGGGACAGGGTCTGGTCGAGCAGTACTTC
TRBD1	TRBV3-1/TRBV3-2	-	TRBJ1-1	CASSDREKNTEAFF	TGTGCCAGCAGCGACAGGGAAAAGAACACTGAAGCTTTCTTT
-	TRBV12-3/TRBV12-4	-	TRBJ1-5	CASSFVRGAPQHF	TGTGCCAGCAGTTTTGTCAGGGGCGCGCCCCAGCATTTT
-	TRBV7-9	once	TRBJ2-5	CASSRPGSGETQYF	TGTGCCAGCAGCCGACCCGGGAGTGGGGAGACCCAGTACTTC
TRBD1	TRBV7-8	-	TRBJ2-1	CASSRGQGPYNEQFF	TGTGCCAGCAGCCGAGGACAGGGGCCCTACAATGAGCAGTTCTTC
TRBD1	TRBV19	-	TRBJ2-5	CASSIGSGQGTQETQYF	TGTGCCAGTAGTATCGGTTCCGGACAGGGTACCCAAGAGACCCAGTACTTC
TRBD1	TRBV24-1	-	TRBJ2-1	CATSDPSTGVIF	TGTGCCACCAGTGATCCCTCGACAGGGGTTATCTTC
TRBD1	TRBV18	-	TRBJ1-1	CASSPDREQRAFF	TGTGCCAGCTCACCAGACAGGGAACAGCGGGCTTTCTTT
TRBD2	TRBV2	-	TRBJ2-1	CASREAGGPRNEQFF	TGTGCCAGCAGGGAAGCGGGGGGGCCGAGGAATGAGCAGTTCTTC
-	TRBV5-1	-	TRBJ1-4	CASSPGVGALGEKLFF	TGCGCCAGCAGCCCTGGGGTTGGGGCTCTAGGTGAAAAACTGTTTTTT